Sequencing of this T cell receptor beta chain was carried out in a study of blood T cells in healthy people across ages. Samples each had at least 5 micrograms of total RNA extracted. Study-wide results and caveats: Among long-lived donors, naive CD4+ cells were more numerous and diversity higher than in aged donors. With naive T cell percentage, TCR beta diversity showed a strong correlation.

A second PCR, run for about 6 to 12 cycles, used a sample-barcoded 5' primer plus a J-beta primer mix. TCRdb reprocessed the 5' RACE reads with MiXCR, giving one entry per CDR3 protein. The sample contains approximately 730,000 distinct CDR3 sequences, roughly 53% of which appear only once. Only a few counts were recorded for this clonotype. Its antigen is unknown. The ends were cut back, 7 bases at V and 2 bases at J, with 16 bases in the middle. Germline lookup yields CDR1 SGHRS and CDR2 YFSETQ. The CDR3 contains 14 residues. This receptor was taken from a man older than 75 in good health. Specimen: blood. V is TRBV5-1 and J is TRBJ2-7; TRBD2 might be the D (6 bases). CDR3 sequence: CASCIRGGPYEQYF. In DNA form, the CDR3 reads TGCGCCAGCTGCATTAGGGGAGGTCCCTACGAGCAGTACTTC.